This TCR beta chain comes out of a study of cytomegalovirus exposure and HLA in healthy donors. Study outcomes and limitations: CMV serostatus alone was available as immune exposure information. With later analysis, a missense DCLRE1C variant became linked to TCR beta V- and J-gene trimming. The dataset shows that most TCR sequences were rare, while some public TCRs occurred in many donors.

V lost 2 bases, J lost 4 bases, and 1 base stayed unmatched. The CDR3 sequence is 13 residues long. Germline V lookup: CDR1 MNHNS, CDR2 SASEGT. As concerns this clone: Its target is not known.

It was with 60 Vbeta and 13 Jbeta primers that the PCR ran. This table comes from immunoSEQ multiplex PCR, and its TCRdb copy is limited to in-frame clones, with some not included. The profile shows about 160,000 clones, approximately 82% of them singletons. Material for sequencing was PBMCs. The chain has TRBV6-1 and TRBJ1-1, with TRBD1 matching 7 bases. The TCR was taken from a male donor in good health and CMV-seronegative. In nucleotides, the CDR3 is TGTGCCAGCAGTGAACAGGGGGGCACTGAAGCTTTCTTT. Protein: CASSEQGGTEAFF.